The 15 T cell receptor beta chains in this list originate from one sample, sequenced in a study of blood T cell repertoires in COVID-19. TCRdb keeps only in-frame clones here, not all; method: immunoSEQ multiplex PCR. The data show more than 90,000 clones, about 70% seen once. The sample taken for sequencing was peripheral blood. The receptors were gathered from an older woman in a cohort sampled during active or convalescent COVID-19.

CDR3 residues: CASSPGGKRQGGAAQYF. For the CDR3, the DNA is TGTGCCAGCTCGCCTGGGGGTAAACGACAGGGAGGCGCGGCCCAGTACTTC. V gene TRBV18 combines with J gene TRBJ2-5, with D tentatively TRBD1 (7 bases). V was trimmed by 6 bases and J by 9 bases, leaving 29 bases between them. This CDR3 has 17 residues. Germline CDR1 is KGHSH and CDR2 is LQKENI.

This chain joins TRBV15 and TRBJ1-5; D unresolved. Trimming took 0 bases from V and 5 from J, leaving 14 bases between them. CDR3 length: 16 residues. From germline, CDR1 is LNHNV and CDR2 YYDKDF (reference sequence). Written as DNA, the CDR3 is TGTGCCACCAGCAGAGATGGTGGCAGGCAATATCAGCCCCAGCATTTT. Its protein product is CATSRDGGRQYQPQHF.

The chain links TRBV6-2 or TRBV6-3 to TRBJ2-7; D is possibly TRBD2 (5 bases). The CDR3 is 11 amino acids. Between the trimmed V and J ends, which lost 5 bases and 3 bases, there was a span of 5 bases. Germline V gene data show CDR1 as MNHEY and CDR2 as SVGEGT. The CDR3: CASSEGYEQYF. The DNA for the CDR3 is TGTGCCAGCAGTGAGGGCTACGAGCAGTACTTC.

This rearrangement joins TRBV2 to TRBJ1-5, with a tentative D call TRBD1 (5 bases). V lost 6 bases and J lost 4, with 13 bases in between. This CDR3 comprises 14 residues. The germline gives CDR1 SNHLY, CDR2 FYNNEI. CDR3: CASRLTGLNQPQHF. The CDR3 nucleotides are TGTGCCAGCAGACTCACAGGTCTAAATCAGCCCCAGCATTTT.

The genes are TRBV19 and TRBJ2-7; 7 bases fit TRBD1. The CDR3 consists of 13 residues. CDR1 and CDR2 (germline): LNHDA, SQIVND (reference sequence). With 6 bases clipped from V and 4 bases from J, the junction kept 6 bases outside the gene matches. CDR3 sequence reads: CASRRTGFYEQYF. In nucleotides, the CDR3 is TGTGCCAGTAGACGGACAGGTTTTTACGAGCAGTACTTC.

This chain joins TRBV19 and TRBJ1-2; 8 bases match TRBD1. The CDR3 has 14 amino acids. CDR1 and CDR2 (germline): LNHDA, SQIVND (reference sequence). After removal of 5 bases from V and 4 bases from J, the junction contained 6 bases not matched to a gene. This CDR3 reads CASSPGQGGYGYTF. In DNA form, the CDR3 reads TGTGCCAGTAGTCCCGGACAGGGTGGCTATGGCTACACCTTC.

This clone was recorded once. The chain recombines TRBV24-1 with TRBJ2-7, with 8 positions matching TRBD1. CDR1 is KGHDR and CDR2 is SFDVKD in the germline V gene. The trim removed 5 bases at V and 5 bases at J, leaving 1 base unmatched. The CDR3 runs 12 residues. The CDR3 DNA sequence: TGTGCCACCAGTGCAGGGGGCCACGAGCAGTACTTC. Its translation: CATSAGGHEQYF.

The chain joins TRBV28 to TRBJ1-2; TRBD1 is a possible D gene (6 bases). Germline CDR1 reads MDHEN; CDR2 reads SYDVKM. Trimming stripped 6 bases from V and 4 bases from J, with 18 bases between. The CDR3 covers 15 residues. The CDR3 loop reads CASRKTGIQGYGYTF. CDR3 sequence (DNA): TGTGCCAGCAGGAAAACAGGGATTCAGGGCTATGGCTACACCTTC.

This chain joins TRBV3-1 (or the pseudogene TRBV3-2) and TRBJ1-1; D possibly corresponds to TRBD1 (5 bases). There are 13 residues in the CDR3. Trimming removed 1 base from V and 6 bases from J, with 9 bases in between. Germline loops: CDR1 LGHDT, CDR2 YNNKEL (reference sequence). The CDR3 DNA sequence: TGTGCCAGCAGCCAAGGCGTAGGGGCTGAAGCTTTCTTT. The encoded protein is CASSQGVGAEAFF.

The J gene is TRBJ2-3, the V gene TRBV2; unclear D gene. CDR3 size: 14 residues. The V gene's germline CDR1 is SNHLY and CDR2 FYNNEI. V lost 6 bases to trimming and J lost 0 bases, with 10 bases between them. The CDR3, as DNA: TGTGCCAGCAGCTGGGCTTCTAGCACAGATACGCAGTATTTT. The encoded protein is CASSWASSTDTQYF.

V gene TRBV4-1 combines with J gene TRBJ2-1; 9 nucleotides line up with TRBD2. Germline trimming cut 0 bases from V and 5 bases from J; bases unmatched to any gene: 11. The CDR3 runs to 18 residues. CDR1 MGHRA and CDR2 YSYEKL come from the germline V gene. CDR3 protein: CASSQDLSWLAGNNEQFF. CDR3 nucleotides: TGCGCCAGCAGCCAAGACTTAAGCTGGCTAGCGGGAAACAATGAGCAGTTCTTC.

The chain is built from TRBV3-1 (or the pseudogene TRBV3-2) and TRBJ2-7, with TRBD2 matching 11 bases. Per the germline V gene, CDR1 is LGHDT and CDR2 is YNNKEL (reference sequence). The CDR3 totals 15 residues. The J segment lost 9 bases and the V segment lost 4 bases, leaving 11 bases of the junction unmatched. In DNA form, the CDR3 reads TGTGCCAGCAGCCCCGGGGTAGCGGGGGGGCCAGGGCAGTACTTC. Its protein is CASSPGVAGGPGQYF.

The chain uses TRBV27 and TRBJ1-5, with TRBD1 matching 7 bases. The V gene's germline CDR1 is MNHEY and CDR2 SMNVEV (reference sequence). CDR3 length: 15 residues. With 2 bases clipped from V and 0 bases from J, the junction kept 1 base outside the gene matches. The CDR3 region is CASSLDRVSNQPQHF. The CDR3 nucleotides read TGTGCCAGCAGTTTAGACAGGGTTAGCAATCAGCCCCAGCATTTT.

The chain employs TRBV5-4 and TRBJ1-2, with 8 bases lining up with TRBD1. This CDR3 has 16 amino acids. The germline V gene encodes CDR1 SGHNT and CDR2 YYREEE (reference sequence). The V and J ends lost 0 bases and 2 bases, in that order; junction bases with no gene match: 6. The CDR3 DNA reads TGTGCCAGCAGCTTGGCGGGACAGGCTGTCAACTATGGCTACACCTTC. This translates into CASSLAGQAVNYGYTF.

The chain is built from TRBV7-8 and TRBJ2-7; D may be TRBD2 (6 bases). This CDR3 is built from 15 residues. Germline CDR1 is SGHVS and CDR2 is FQNEAQ. V was clipped by 1 base and J by 3 bases, with 13 bases between them. CDR3 residues: CASSLEAGRVYEQYF. CDR3 bases: TGTGCCAGCAGCTTAGAAGCGGGTAGGGTCTACGAGCAGTACTTC.